This is a list of T cell receptor beta chains from one sample in a study of blood T cell repertoires in COVID-19. TCRdb's table, derived via immunoSEQ multiplex PCR, lists solely in-frame clones and lacks some. Of 100,000 to 150,000 clones listed, around nine tenths are singletons. Specimen: PBMCs or T cells enriched from blood (not recorded which). Every receptor here comes from a woman aged 50 to 60 who had recovered from COVID-19. The conserved cysteine and the conserved F or W are not part of the CDR3 here. Each record gives: clone size, V gene, J gene, CDR3 protein. Some rows have no size entry. The others give once, few or many, or a class for an expanded clone.

abundance: -
v_gene: TRBV3-1/TRBV3-2
j_gene: TRBJ1-1
CDR3aa: ASSQEGQGGVYTEAF

abundance: -
v_gene: TRBV27
j_gene: TRBJ2-7
CDR3aa: ASSWRGYARQGVSYEQY

abundance: -
v_gene: TRBV2
j_gene: TRBJ1-5
CDR3aa: ASSIGQTFAQPQH

abundance: -
v_gene: TRBV5-1
j_gene: TRBJ1-1
CDR3aa: ASSPLVGATEAF

abundance: -
v_gene: TRBV9
j_gene: TRBJ2-5
CDR3aa: ASSFQDRGETQY

abundance: -
v_gene: TRBV7-9
j_gene: TRBJ1-1
CDR3aa: ASSSPAALQEAF

abundance: -
v_gene: TRBV13
j_gene: TRBJ2-1
CDR3aa: ASSPEDWSSYNEQF

abundance: -
v_gene: TRBV7-2
j_gene: TRBJ2-2
CDR3aa: ASSPLSTGELF

abundance: -
v_gene: TRBV28
j_gene: TRBJ2-7
CDR3aa: ASSSEPEQY

abundance: -
v_gene: TRBV10-3
j_gene: TRBJ2-6
CDR3aa: ATLIDRDIGAGANVLT

abundance: -
v_gene: TRBV5-5
j_gene: TRBJ1-5
CDR3aa: ASSLGAASNQPQH

abundance: -
v_gene: TRBV6-6
j_gene: TRBJ2-3
CDR3aa: ASRMGLAVFTDTQY

abundance: -
v_gene: TRBV7-9
j_gene: TRBJ2-3
CDR3aa: ASSSRGIGDTQY

abundance: -
v_gene: TRBV10-2
j_gene: TRBJ1-3
CDR3aa: ASSETPPDISGNTIY

abundance: -
v_gene: TRBV29-1
j_gene: TRBJ1-1
CDR3aa: SAGRFQNTEAF

abundance: -
v_gene: TRBV19
j_gene: TRBJ2-5
CDR3aa: ASGQGAGEETQY

abundance: -
v_gene: TRBV9
j_gene: TRBJ1-3
CDR3aa: ASSVGGELGGNTIY

abundance: -
v_gene: TRBV18
j_gene: TRBJ1-1
CDR3aa: ASSMDRGVAEAF

abundance: -
v_gene: TRBV5-4
j_gene: TRBJ1-1
CDR3aa: ASSWSGGAEAF

abundance: -
v_gene: TRBV9
j_gene: TRBJ1-5
CDR3aa: ASSAGTGLNQPQH

abundance: -
v_gene: TRBV18
j_gene: TRBJ2-7
CDR3aa: ASSPPNRGAAYEQY

abundance: -
v_gene: TRBV7-9
j_gene: TRBJ2-5
CDR3aa: ASSSATGIETQY

abundance: -
v_gene: TRBV27
j_gene: TRBJ2-7
CDR3aa: ASSLLSYEQY

abundance: -
v_gene: TRBV2
j_gene: TRBJ1-5
CDR3aa: ASTDRGIQPQH

abundance: -
v_gene: TRBV12-5
j_gene: TRBJ1-1
CDR3aa: ASGQDRGSTLNTEAF

abundance: -
v_gene: TRBV2
j_gene: TRBJ1-2
CDR3aa: ASRALDRADGYT

abundance: -
v_gene: TRBV4-1
j_gene: TRBJ1-2
CDR3aa: ASSQDPGDGYGYT

abundance: -
v_gene: TRBV5-4
j_gene: TRBJ1-4
CDR3aa: ASSRGEKLF

abundance: few
v_gene: TRBV27
j_gene: TRBJ2-7
CDR3aa: ASSLLGQGHYEQY

abundance: -
v_gene: TRBV5-5
j_gene: TRBJ1-5
CDR3aa: ASSLQNTQPQH

abundance: -
v_gene: TRBV9
j_gene: TRBJ2-7
CDR3aa: ASSVGQSYEQY

abundance: -
v_gene: TRBV6-2/TRBV6-3
j_gene: TRBJ1-5
CDR3aa: ASSTGNQPQH

abundance: -
v_gene: TRBV9
j_gene: TRBJ2-6
CDR3aa: ASSTGQLSGANVLT

abundance: -
v_gene: TRBV4-3
j_gene: TRBJ2-1
CDR3aa: ASSQGGGQESYNEQF

abundance: -
v_gene: TRBV7-9
j_gene: TRBJ1-1
CDR3aa: ASSLEQGLEAF

abundance: -
v_gene: TRBV7-9
j_gene: TRBJ1-1
CDR3aa: ASSLDRGLAEAF

abundance: once
v_gene: TRBV7-9
j_gene: TRBJ2-2
CDR3aa: ASSLGSVNTGELF

abundance: -
v_gene: TRBV6-5
j_gene: TRBJ2-5
CDR3aa: ASIPPGAYQETQY

abundance: -
v_gene: TRBV7-2
j_gene: TRBJ1-3
CDR3aa: ASSLGQGARNTIY

abundance: -
v_gene: TRBV5-8
j_gene: TRBJ2-7
CDR3aa: ASSKSRDSDYEQY

abundance: -
v_gene: TRBV7-8
j_gene: TRBJ1-1
CDR3aa: ASSLQSNTEAF

abundance: -
v_gene: TRBV7-2
j_gene: TRBJ2-5
CDR3aa: ASRTTRGAGAQY

abundance: -
v_gene: TRBV10-3
j_gene: TRBJ2-2
CDR3aa: AISEGTVAGELF

abundance: -
v_gene: TRBV5-1
j_gene: TRBJ1-1
CDR3aa: ASSLTQGVNTEAF

abundance: -
v_gene: TRBV2
j_gene: TRBJ2-4
CDR3aa: ATRRDRENIQY